This T cell receptor beta chain was documented in a study of shared clonotypes between healthy human individuals. General study points: In contrast to clonotypes shared by all four donors, non-shared clonotypes had lower generation probabilities. The authors expected sequencing depth to affect clonotype sharing among donors.

Losses at the gene ends were 0 bases for V and 3 bases for J; bases not matched to a gene: 5. The CDR3 covers 15 residues. Germline assignment: CDR1 MNHEY and CDR2 SVGAGI. Original processing notes: Filtering differed for immunoSEQ, which gave only junction sequences without quality scores. TCRdb's table, derived via immunoSEQ multiplex PCR, lists solely in-frame clones and lacks some. That table gives V, J and clone size, and the DNA gave D and trimming. The data hold about 1,800,000 clones, with approximately 94% observed a single time. Positively selected for CCR7, the CD45RO-negative cells used as naive CD8 cells excluded terminally differentiated effector memory CD45RA+ cells. Each sample came from a Caucasian adult donor living in Nashville, Tennessee. In the case of this clone: The antigen is undetermined.

The V call is TRBV6-5, the J call TRBJ2-7; TRBD2 aligns across 7 bases. Specimen: naive CD8+ T cells sorted from blood. The sequence came from a man aged 18 to 30 in good health. The CDR3 is CASSYSVWDYYEQYF. The DNA of the CDR3 is TGTGCCAGCAGTTACTCGGTTTGGGACTACTACGAGCAGTACTTC.